This note documents a single T cell receptor beta chain sequence. No cognate antigen has been identified for it. Nothing much larger sits one base from this clone, and base qualities are not available. This specimen belongs to a study of T cells in localized non-small cell lung cancer (dated by TCRdb to the early 2020s). With regard to the full study: Comparing tumors with uninvolved tumor-adjacent lungs, the study looked at the T cell repertoires of approximately 240 patients with early-stage NSCLC. The cohort consisted of 200 to 250 treatment-naive NSCLC patients whose localized lung tumors had been resected. NSCLC patients had a mean age of roughly 69 years, and approximately 140 were male and some 98 female. Study-wide findings and limitations: A median of about 50 of the top 100 tumor clones turned up in the paired uninvolved adjacent lung, and under 30 of those clones also ranked among the top 100 of that same adjacent lung. Because multi-region tumor sequencing was not done, intratumor heterogeneity could not be ruled out. Longer overall survival was associated with higher blood T cell density, whereas shorter survival was associated with higher adjacent-lung clonality. The highest T cell clonality was observed in uninvolved tumor-adjacent lung, where clonality exceeded that of tumor, suggesting that antigenic responses were more focused in uninvolved tumor-adjacent lung. Because the study design was exploratory, TCR variables were selected using unadjusted p-values without false-discovery rate correction.

Its CDR3 holds 13 amino acids, cysteine through phenylalanine. CDR3 DNA only is kept here, 39 bases in frame from base 1. CDR1 and CDR2 are read off the germline V gene as SGDLS and YYNGEE. The junction carries 8 bases between V and J, which are trimmed by 5 bases and 0 bases respectively. TCR beta CDR3 regions were sequenced from DNA using the immunoSEQ Assay. The authors' analysis ran thus. To compute T cell density, TCR beta template counts were normalized to usable DNA, which was estimated by amplifying housekeeping genes. The preseqR package was used to estimate richness by extrapolating to 400,000 templates for PBMC samples and to 120,000 templates for tissue samples. Clonality was defined by subtracting Pielou's evenness from one. To identify tissue-enriched TCRs, differential abundance testing was run on productive amino-acid clonotypes with a minimum total count of 5 and an alpha of 0.1. The Jaccard Index and the Morisita Overlap Index were used to measure how much the repertoires overlapped between compartments. TCR beta CDR3s were clustered by GLIPH together with public tetramer-defined viral CDR3s, and at least three viral sequences plus V-gene enrichment were required for viral motifs. TCRdb provides this immuneACCESS table in a form limited to in-frame rearrangements. Some clones are lacking; in checked studies, under half of them reflect an unresolved V gene, and why the rest are absent is not known. Clonal size and the V and J genes are those of that table, whereas D and trimming came from the DNA. The sample table lists roughly 900 clones, over 20% of them with a count of one. The ten largest clones capture approximately 12% of the sample.

Two independent pathologists confirmed that the uninvolved adjacent lung, which was taken at least 2 cm from the tumor margin, was free of atypia. At diagnosis, tumor, uninvolved tumor-adjacent lung and peripheral blood were collected and then preserved as a mix of FFPE and fresh-frozen material. This clonotype was obtained from a man between 40 and 75 years old with stage III squamous cell lung carcinoma. In this chain, TRBV9 is recombined with TRBJ1-2, with no confidently assigned D gene. The specimen comprised normal lung tissue next to the tumor, sampled before any cancer treatment. Here the CDR3 is given as CASRGLANYGYTF. The DNA sequence reads TGTGCCAGCAGGGGCTTAGCTAACTATGGCTACACCTTC.